This TCR beta chain was identified in a study of control samples from healthy donors and cancer patients. Sequencing used immunoSEQ multiplex PCR; TCRdb keeps in-frame clones, though not all of them. The sample has 150,000 to 200,000 clones, 90% to 95% seen once. The germline gives CDR1 SGHDT, CDR2 YYEEEE. V gave up 4 bases and J gave up 2 bases, with 12 bases separating them. The CDR3 covers 14 residues. The origin of this receptor is a man younger than 35 in good health. The chain is built from TRBV5-6 and TRBJ1-2; D unclear. Sequenced: blood. CDR3 coding DNA: TGTGCCAGCAGCATCCCAGGTACAAACTATGGCTACACCTTC. Its translation is CASSIPGTNYGYTF. The full variable domain, completed using reference TRBV5-6 and TRBJ1-2, is DAGVTQSPTHLIKTRGQQVTLRCSPKSGHDTVSWYQQALGQGPQFIFQYYEEEERQRGNFPDRFSGHQFPNYSSELNVNALLLGDSALYLCASSIPGTNYGYTFGSGTRLTVV.